A single sample is the source of the 10 T cell receptor beta chains below, sequenced in a study of control samples from healthy donors and cancer patients. TCRdb's copy holds only in-frame clones and misses some; the assay was immunoSEQ multiplex PCR. This table has 120,000 to 150,000 clones, less than 95% appearing once. The sequenced material came from blood. These receptors were taken from a man between 18 and 29 years old in good health.

This sequence joins TRBV12-3 or TRBV12-4 and TRBJ2-6; D could derive from TRBD1 or TRBD2 (5 bases each). The CDR3 is 13 amino acids. V lost 11 bases to trimming and J lost 0 bases, with 8 bases between them. The CDR3 loop reads CACGGSGANVLTF. The CDR3 DNA is TGTGCCTGTGGGGGCTCTGGGGCCAACGTCCTGACTTTC.

The chain uses TRBV18 and TRBJ2-3; D gene ambiguous. Germline CDR1 and CDR2: KGHSH and LQKENI. The CDR3 is 16 amino acids. V was clipped by 1 base and J by 0 bases, with 11 bases between them. The CDR3 loop is CASSPRDGYSTDTQYF. DNA for the CDR3: TGTGCCAGCTCACCACGTGACGGGTACAGCACAGATACGCAGTATTTT.

The V and J genes are TRBV27 and TRBJ2-7; 9 positions agree with TRBD2. CDR1 is MNHEY and CDR2 is SMNVEV in the germline V gene (reference sequence). Germline trimming cut 5 bases from V and 5 bases from J; bases unmatched to any gene: 10. The CDR3 has 15 amino acids. The CDR3 sequence is CASSPLDSGGNEQYF. DNA of the CDR3: TGTGCCAGCAGTCCTCTCGATAGCGGGGGCAACGAGCAGTACTTC.

This chain links TRBV11-2 with TRBJ2-5; tentative D call: TRBD2 (7 bases). Germline CDR1 and CDR2: SGHAT and FQNNGV. V was shortened by 5 bases and J by 5 bases, with 18 bases between the two germline ends. The CDR3 loop spans 15 amino acids. In nucleotides, the CDR3 is TGTGCCAGCAGCACCCGTTGGGGGGGGGCGGAGACCCAGTACTTC. Its protein product is CASSTRWGGAETQYF.

The chain uses TRBV10-1 and TRBJ2-7; D might be TRBD1 or TRBD2, each matching 5 bases. Germline V CDR1 and CDR2: WNHNN, SYGVQD (reference sequence). The CDR3 consists of 12 residues. The V and J ends lost 5 bases and 2 bases respectively, with 7 bases between them. The CDR3 sequence: CASSRGPYEQYF. In DNA form, the CDR3 reads TGCGCCAGCAGTCGGGGACCCTACGAGCAGTACTTC.

This chain's CDR3 is CASSIQGSYEQYF. CDR3 nucleotides: TGTGCCAGTAGTATTCAGGGTTCCTACGAGCAGTACTTC. The chain uses TRBV19 and TRBJ2-7; possibly TRBD1 for D (5 bases). Germline V gene sequence: CDR1 LNHDA, CDR2 SQIVND (reference sequence). Trimming took off 3 bases at V and 1 base at J, with 7 bases between the two ends. The CDR3 length is 13 residues. The full variable domain, rest sourced from reference TRBV19 and TRBJ2-7, is DGGITQSPKYLFRKEGQNVTLSCEQNLNHDAMYWYRQDPGQGLRLIYYSQIVNDFQKGDIAEGYSVSREKKESFPLTVTSAQKNPTAFYLCASSIQGSYEQYFGPGTRLTVT.

This chain links TRBV28 with TRBJ1-3; D is ambiguous. V lost 7 bases, J lost 0 bases, and 16 bases lay in between. CDR3 length: 16 residues. CDR1 is MDHEN and CDR2 is SYDVKM in the germline V gene. The DNA for the CDR3 is TGTGCCAGCAATGTTGACGCAGAGGCCTCTGGAAACACCATATATTTT. It translates to CASNVDAEASGNTIYF.

The count of this clone is one. The chain recombines TRBV7-3 with TRBJ1-1; D gene ambiguous. Germline loops: CDR1 SGHTA, CDR2 FQGTGA. The CDR3 is made up of 13 amino acids. Deletions cut 5 bases from V and 0 bases from J, with 7 bases between. The CDR3 loop reads CASSPAMNTEAFF. In DNA, the CDR3 is TGTGCCAGCAGCCCCGCAATGAACACTGAAGCTTTCTTT.

CDR3 sequence reads: CASSPLGNDEQYF. The DNA of the CDR3 is TGTGCCAGCAGCCCCCTAGGTAATGACGAGCAGTACTTC. The chain joins TRBV7-9 to TRBJ2-7; D is unclear. Trimming pared 5 bases from V and 5 bases from J, leaving 13 bases between. Germline V gene sequence: CDR1 SEHNR, CDR2 FQNEAQ (reference sequence). The CDR3 extends over 13 amino acids.

This chain links TRBV24-1 with TRBJ2-1, with a possible D match to TRBD1 (6 bases). CDR1 KGHDR and CDR2 SFDVKD come from the germline V gene. V was cut by 5 bases and J by 4 bases, with 11 bases left in between. This CDR3 has 14 residues. CDR3 DNA: TGTGCCACCAGTGTGGACAGCTTTTACAATGAGCAGTTCTTC. It is translated as CATSVDSFYNEQFF.